This T cell receptor (beta chain) is from a study of a mutant IDH1 vaccine in newly diagnosed glioma. Study overall: Earlier care involved radiotherapy, temozolomide, or both, and the majority received both. Week 35 was assigned to visit V12, and week 47 was assigned to visit V13. Study-wide results and limits: Vaccine-induced immune responses were detected in roughly 93% of patients. Among top peripheral T cell clonotypes, changes seemed unrelated to pseudoprogression.

Indicated time point: week 35, safety follow-up. Doses comprised 300 ug of mutant IDH1 20-mer peptide each, plus topical imiquimod. As concerns this clone: Antigen: not known.

The method was immunoSEQ multiplex PCR; TCRdb's version includes in-frame clones alone and lacks a portion of them. The sample shows tens of thousands of clones, 65% to 90% of them seen only once. The germline V and J ends were trimmed by 3 bases and 7 bases, with 15 bases remaining between them. Germline V gives CDR1 LNHNV, CDR2 YYDKDF (reference sequence). The CDR3 has 14 residues. The V call is TRBV15, the J call TRBJ2-5; D unresolved. The sequence was collected from a woman between 40 and 55 years old with glioma. Some clones in this sample may be carry-over from other donors' samples. Source: PBMCs, taken from a glioma patient whose treatment included an IDH1 peptide vaccine. The CDR3 coding sequence is TGTGCCACCAGCAGTAAGAGAGAGGTGGGGACCCAGTACTTC. Protein sequence: CATSSKREVGTQYF.